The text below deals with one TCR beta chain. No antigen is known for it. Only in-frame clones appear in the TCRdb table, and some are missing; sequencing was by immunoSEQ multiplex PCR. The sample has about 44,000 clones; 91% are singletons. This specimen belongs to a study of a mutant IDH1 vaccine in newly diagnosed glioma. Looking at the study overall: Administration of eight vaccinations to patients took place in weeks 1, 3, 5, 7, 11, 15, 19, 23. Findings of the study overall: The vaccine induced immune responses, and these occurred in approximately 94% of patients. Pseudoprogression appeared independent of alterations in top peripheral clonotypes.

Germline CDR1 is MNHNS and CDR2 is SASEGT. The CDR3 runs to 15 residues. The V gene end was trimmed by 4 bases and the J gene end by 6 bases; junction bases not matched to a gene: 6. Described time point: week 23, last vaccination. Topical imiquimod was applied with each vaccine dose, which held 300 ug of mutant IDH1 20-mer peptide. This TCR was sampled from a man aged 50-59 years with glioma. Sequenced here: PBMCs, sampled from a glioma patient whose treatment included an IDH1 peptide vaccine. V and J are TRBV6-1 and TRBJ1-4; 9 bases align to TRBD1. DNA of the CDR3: TGTGCCAGCAGTGTTGGGGGACAGGGAGATGAAAAACTGTTTTTT. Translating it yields CASSVGGQGDEKLFF.